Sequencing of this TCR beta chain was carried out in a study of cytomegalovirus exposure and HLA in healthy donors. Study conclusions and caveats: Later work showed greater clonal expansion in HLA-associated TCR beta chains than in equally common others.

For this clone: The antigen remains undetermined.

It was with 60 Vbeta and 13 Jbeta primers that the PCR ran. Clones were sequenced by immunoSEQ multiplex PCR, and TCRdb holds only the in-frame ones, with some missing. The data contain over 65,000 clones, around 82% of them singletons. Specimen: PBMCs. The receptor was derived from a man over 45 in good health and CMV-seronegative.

The CDR3, as DNA: TGTGCCTGGAGTTCATTGGGCCGTAATTCACCCCTCCACTTT. Protein: CAWSSLGRNSPLHF. This chain uses TRBV30 with TRBJ1-6; D gene uncertain. Per germline, CDR1 GTSNPN and CDR2 SVGIG (reference sequence). Trimming left V 2 bases short and J 6 bases short, with 11 bases between. The CDR3 length is 14 residues.